This T cell receptor beta chain came from a study of blood T cell repertoires in COVID-19. The overall study: Acute and convalescent COVID-19 specimens originated in the United States, Italy and Spain. PBMCs, B-cell-depleted T cells, or T cells were the source of the cDNA or gDNA that made up the material.

Resolution of symptoms, clearance, or two negative PCRs was present in recovered Cohort 3 donors. The V end was cut by 3 bases, the J end by 2 bases, with 5 bases between. This CDR3 region has 12 residues. Germline V gene sequence: CDR1 SGHDN, CDR2 FVKESK. Profiled with immunoSEQ multiplex PCR; TCRdb holds only in-frame clones, not every one. The repertoire has hundreds of thousands of clones, about nine tenths of them found once; the top ten carry roughly 8.5%. This TCR derives from a woman aged 55-70 years who had recovered from COVID-19. The chain couples TRBV14 to TRBJ2-7; D gene unclear. The sample taken for sequencing was PBMCs or T cells enriched from blood (not recorded which). CDR3 bases: TGTGCCAGCAGCCAGAGGACCTACGAGCAGTACTTC. It translates to CASSQRTYEQYF.